The 8 T cell receptor beta chains reported below all come from one sample, sequenced in a study of response to subunit inactivated influenza vaccine. One entry per CDR3 protein, called by TCRdb with MiXCR from the RT-PCR reads. The data hold under 800,000 distinct CDR3 sequences, with 14% observed a single time. Source: PBMCs from blood, taken approximately 15 days before vaccination. The receptors were sampled from a man in his fifties who received an inactivated influenza vaccine.

There are a few counts of this clonotype. V usage is TRBV29-1 and J usage is TRBJ2-2, with D hard to call. This CDR3 contains 14 residues. V lost 6 bases and J 4 bases, leaving 15 bases between the germline ends. Germline V CDR1 and CDR2: SQVTM, ANQGSEA. CDR3 protein: CSVPLQSPTGELFF. CDR3 DNA sequence: TGCAGCGTCCCCCTCCAAAGCCCCACCGGGGAGCTGTTTTTT.

The chain combines TRBV7-8 with TRBJ2-7, with unresolved D. This CDR3 region has 14 residues. V was cut by 3 bases and J by 3 bases, with 12 bases left in between. The V gene's germline CDR1 is SGHVS and CDR2 FQNEAQ. CDR3 nucleotides: TGTGCCAGCAGCTTCGTCCCAGTAGGCTACGAGCAGTACTTC. Translated, it gives CASSFVPVGYEQYF.

This rearrangement joins TRBV27 to TRBJ2-1; 11 bases are a match to TRBD2. CDR3 length: 15 amino acids. The germline V gene has CDR1 MNHEY and CDR2 SMNVEV (reference sequence). V shed 3 bases and J 9 bases; nucleotides not matched to a gene: 7. The CDR3 loop reads CASSFFSGRGGEQFF. As DNA, the CDR3 is TGTGCCAGCAGTTTTTTTAGCGGGAGGGGAGGTGAGCAGTTCTTC.

This clonotype occurred a few times. This chain uses TRBV12-5 with TRBJ2-1, with 7 bases identical to TRBD2. The CDR3 extends over 17 amino acids. The germline CDR1 and CDR2 sequences are LGHNT and FRNRAP. After removal of 0 bases from V and 0 bases from J, the junction contained 5 bases not matched to a gene. The CDR3 bases are TGTGCTAGTGGTTTGGTACACACGGGGGGCTCCTACAATGAGCAGTTCTTC. Its translation: CASGLVHTGGSYNEQFF.

The chain couples TRBV12-3 or TRBV12-4 to TRBJ1-3; TRBD1 is a possible D gene (6 bases). V dropped 6 bases and J dropped 4 bases, with 13 bases sitting between them. The CDR3 is 14 amino acids. CDR3: CASRHRVTGNTIYF. Written as DNA, the CDR3 is TGTGCCAGCAGGCACAGGGTGACAGGAAACACCATATATTTT.

The chain joins TRBV20-1 to TRBJ1-3; D gene unclear. Germline V CDR1 and CDR2: DFQATT, SNEGSKA (reference sequence). The CDR3 is made up of 14 amino acids. With 3 bases removed from V and 0 bases from J, the gap between germline ends came to 9 bases. This chain's CDR3 is CSASSVGSGNTIYF. In nucleotides, the CDR3 is TGCAGTGCTAGCTCTGTAGGCTCTGGAAACACCATATATTTT.

The chain uses TRBV20-1 and TRBJ2-7; 10 bases agree with TRBD1. The CDR3 covers 15 residues. Germline V gene lookup returns CDR1 DFQATT and CDR2 SNEGSKA (reference sequence). The trim removed 5 bases at V and 2 bases at J, leaving 9 bases unmatched. The CDR3 DNA reads as TGCAGTGCTCGGACGGACAGGGGGAACCCCTACGAGCAGTACTTC. It codes for CSARTDRGNPYEQYF.

This clonotype came up a few times. This chain connects TRBV12-3 or TRBV12-4 to TRBJ2-1, with 14 bases fitting TRBD2. Trimming cost V 8 bases and J 7 bases; bases outside gene matches: 10. The CDR3 consists of 16 residues. This CDR3 reads CASQITGTSGSNEQFF. In DNA, the CDR3 is TGTGCCAGCCAGATTACCGGGACTAGCGGGAGTAATGAGCAGTTCTTC.